The entry below gives a single T cell receptor (beta chain) sequence along with its context. Its antigen is not identified. The CDR3 runs to 11 residues. Trimming removed 6 bases from V and 3 bases from J, with 4 bases in between. Germline V gene sequence: CDR1 MNHNS, CDR2 SASEGT. This entry comes from a study of early T cells in non-severe SARS-CoV-2 infection. Study context: Chains were unpaired, as sequencing was done on bulk RNA from unsorted whole blood. Study-level results: The study's VDJdb matching favored anti-spike CD8 responses and missed private and CD4 specificities.

The TCR library protocol was used to attach unique molecular identifiers. These identifiers were attached to individual cDNA molecules. TCRdb re-analysed the 5' RACE reads in MiXCR, keeping a single row per CDR3 protein. The sample has tens of thousands of distinct CDR3 sequences, 6% to 8% seen once; the top ten hold approximately 6.3%. The source of this sequence is an adult who was a healthcare worker with PCR-confirmed SARS-CoV-2 infection or an uninfected control (not recorded which). This chain uses TRBV6-1 with TRBJ2-3; D is ambiguous. Source: whole blood, taken at baseline. The CDR3 coding sequence is TGTGCCAGCAGCATTACAGATACGCAGTATTTT. This encodes CASSITDTQYF.